The 30 T cell receptor beta chains given below trace back to one sample, sequenced in a study of blood T cell repertoires in COVID-19. Assay used: immunoSEQ multiplex PCR; TCRdb lists only in-frame clones, some missing. The repertoire holds approximately 210,000 clones, with less than 85% as singletons. Sample: peripheral blood. These TCRs come from a woman older than 75 with acute or convalescent COVID-19.

Only one count was recorded for this clone. The chain couples TRBV19 to TRBJ2-5; D may be TRBD1 (6 bases). Germline lookup yields CDR1 LNHDA and CDR2 SQIVND (reference sequence). This CDR3 spans 14 amino acids. Trimming shortened V by 5 bases and J by 0 bases, and 10 bases separated the two germline ends. CDR3 residues: CASSRQGNQETQYF. CDR3 in DNA: TGTGCCAGTAGTCGGCAGGGGAACCAAGAGACCCAGTACTTC.

V gene TRBV9 combines with J gene TRBJ2-3, with D perhaps matching TRBD2 (6 bases). V was trimmed by 3 bases and J by 2 bases, leaving 13 bases between them. Germline-derived CDR1 and CDR2 are SGDLS and YYNGEE. The CDR3 spans 15 residues. CDR3 residues: CASSAGGDHTDTQYF. The CDR3 DNA reads as TGTGCCAGCAGCGCCGGAGGGGACCACACAGATACGCAGTATTTT.

This clone was seen only once. V gene TRBV3-1 (or the pseudogene TRBV3-2) combines with J gene TRBJ1-3; weak D call: TRBD1 (6 bases). V lost 5 bases, J lost 2 bases, and 16 bases lay in between. This CDR3 has 16 amino acids. Per germline, CDR1 LGHDT and CDR2 YNNKEL (reference sequence). The DNA of the CDR3 is TGTGCCAGCAGCACTGCAGGGGTAGAGCCTGGAAACACCATATATTTT. It specifies CASSTAGVEPGNTIYF.

J is TRBJ1-6 and V is TRBV7-2; D call uncertain. The CDR3 loop spans 13 amino acids. Germline V gives CDR1 SGHTA, CDR2 FQGNSA. Trimming pared 5 bases from V and 10 bases from J, leaving 12 bases between. In DNA form, the CDR3 reads TGTGCCAGCAGCATCTACAGAGTCTCACCCCTCCACTTT. Translated, it gives CASSIYRVSPLHF.

J is TRBJ1-1 and V is TRBV11-3, with D perhaps TRBD1 (6 bases). Trimming removed 1 base at V and 2 bases at J, with 14 bases between. This CDR3 comprises 16 residues. CDR1 is SGHNT and CDR2 is YENEEA in the germline V gene. The DNA of the CDR3 is TGTGCCAGCAGCTTAGGGCCAGGGGTGGATAACACTGAAGCTTTCTTT. Translated, it gives CASSLGPGVDNTEAFF.

This clone has only a few counts. The chain carries TRBV30 and TRBJ1-5; TRBD1 might be the D (6 bases). The CDR3 length is 14 residues. The germline V gene encodes CDR1 GTSNPN and CDR2 SVGIG (reference sequence). V was shortened by 3 bases and J by 5 bases, with 14 bases between the two germline ends. The CDR3 loop is CAWSKTGPYQPQHF. In nucleotides, the CDR3 is TGTGCCTGGAGCAAGACAGGTCCCTATCAGCCCCAGCATTTT.

The chain uses TRBV5-1 and TRBJ1-2; 11 positions match TRBD1. The CDR3 runs 14 residues. Looked up from germline, CDR1 is SGHRS and CDR2 is YFSETQ. V shed 2 bases and J 8 bases; nucleotides not matched to a gene: 5. The CDR3 loop is CASSLGQGAWGYTF. The CDR3 DNA follows: TGCGCCAGCAGCTTAGGACAGGGGGCGTGGGGCTACACCTTC. Filled out from reference TRBV5-1 and TRBJ1-2, the complete variable domain reads KAGVTQTPRYLIKTRGQQVTLSCSPISGHRSVSWYQQTPGQGLQFLFEYFSETQRNKGNFPGRFSGRQFSNSRSEMNVSTLELGDSALYLCASSLGQGAWGYTFGSGTRLTVV.

The chain links TRBV7-8 to TRBJ1-5; the match to TRBD1 covers 9 bases. This CDR3 is built from 17 residues. CDR1 and CDR2 (germline): SGHVS, FQNEAQ. With V trimmed by 3 bases and J by 5 bases, 11 bases remained unmatched. This CDR3 reads CASSFRRGQGKDQPQHF. Written as DNA, the CDR3 is TGTGCCAGCAGCTTTAGGAGGGGACAGGGTAAAGATCAGCCCCAGCATTTT.

V is TRBV19 and J is TRBJ1-5; D unclear. V shed 6 bases and J shed 3 bases, with 15 bases lying between them. Germline CDR1 LNHDA, CDR2 SQIVND (reference sequence). This CDR3 is 15 amino acids long. DNA of the CDR3: TGTGCCAGTAGGCTGCAGCGAGACTTCAATCAGCCCCAGCATTTT. Encoded protein: CASRLQRDFNQPQHF. Together with reference TRBV19 and TRBJ1-5, the CDR3 gives the full variable domain: DGGITQSPKYLFRKEGQNVTLSCEQNLNHDAMYWYRQDPGQGLRLIYYSQIVNDFQKGDIAEGYSVSREKKESFPLTVTSAQKNPTAFYLCASRLQRDFNQPQHFGDGTRLSIL.

The rearrangement joins TRBV7-7 to TRBJ2-3, with 9 bases matching TRBD2. This CDR3 has 17 residues. Germline V gene sequence: CDR1 SSHAT, CDR2 FNYEAQ (reference sequence). V shed 5 bases and J 5 bases; nucleotides not matched to a gene: 14. The CDR3 sequence is CASSRTPWGGGEDTQYF. The CDR3 nucleotides are TGTGCCAGCAGCCGAACCCCATGGGGCGGGGGGGAAGATACGCAGTATTTT.

The genes are TRBV4-1 and TRBJ1-2; weak D call: TRBD1 (5 bases). The germline gives CDR1 MGHRA, CDR2 YSYEKL. Trimming pared 0 bases from V and 4 bases from J, leaving 12 bases between. There are 15 residues in the CDR3. In DNA, the CDR3 is TGCGCCAGCAGCCAAGAGTCAGGGCAGACCTATGGCTACACCTTC. Protein: CASSQESGQTYGYTF.

This rearrangement joins TRBV7-8 to TRBJ1-6; perhaps TRBD1 as D (5 bases). V gave up 3 bases and J gave up 9 bases, with 12 bases separating them. The length of the CDR3 is 14 residues. The germline CDR1 and CDR2 sequences are SGHVS and FQNEAQ. The CDR3 spells CASSFGQGGSPLHF. CDR3 coding DNA: TGTGCCAGCAGCTTCGGGCAGGGTGGTTCACCCCTCCACTTT. Drawing the rest from reference TRBV7-8 and TRBJ1-6, the complete variable domain is GAGVSQSPRYKVAKRGQDVALRCDPISGHVSLFWYQQALGQGPEFLTYFQNEAQLDKSGLPSDRFFAERPEGSVSTLKIQRTQQEDSAVYLCASSFGQGGSPLHFGNGTRLTVT.

The chain uses TRBV9 and TRBJ2-2, with 8 bases matching TRBD1. This CDR3 has 16 residues. The germline gives CDR1 SGDLS, CDR2 YYNGEE. J lost 4 bases, V lost 2 bases, and 7 bases had no gene match. The DNA of the CDR3 is TGTGCCAGCAGCGTCTTCGGACAGGGTCTCACCGGGGAGCTGTTTTTT. Protein sequence: CASSVFGQGLTGELFF.

The gene calls are TRBV3-1 (or the pseudogene TRBV3-2) and TRBJ1-5; TRBD1 matches at 9 bases. This CDR3 contains 15 residues. Germline CDR1 and CDR2: LGHDT and YNNKEL (reference sequence). The junction had 3 bases not matched to a gene; V was cut back by 4 bases and J by 2 bases. The CDR3 region is CASSRGQGGNQPQHF. CDR3 sequence (DNA): TGTGCCAGCAGCCGGGGACAGGGAGGCAATCAGCCCCAGCATTTT.

This chain joins TRBV7-2 and TRBJ2-1; the D gene is possibly TRBD2 (5 bases). V dropped 5 bases and J dropped 5 bases, with 16 bases sitting between them. From germline, CDR1 is SGHTA and CDR2 FQGNSA. CDR3 length: 15 residues. This CDR3 reads CASSGAQSGNNEQFF. The CDR3 region has the DNA TGTGCCAGCAGCGGCGCCCAGAGCGGAAACAATGAGCAGTTCTTC.

The chain joins TRBV10-3 to TRBJ2-1, with 10 bases lining up with TRBD1. After removal of 5 bases from V and 4 bases from J, the junction contained 5 bases not matched to a gene. This CDR3 contains 15 residues. Per the germline V gene, CDR1 is ENHRY and CDR2 is SYGVKD. The CDR3 region has the DNA TGTGCCATCAGTCCGGACAGGGGGATGTACAATGAGCAGTTCTTC. This gives the protein CAISPDRGMYNEQFF.

The chain carries TRBV10-3 and TRBJ1-1, with TRBD1 identical over 7 bases. CDR1 ENHRY and CDR2 SYGVKD come from the germline V gene. V lost 5 bases, J lost 5 bases, and 8 bases stayed unmatched. The CDR3 is made up of 14 amino acids. The CDR3 region is CAISLPGQQTEAFF. The CDR3 DNA reads as TGTGCCATCAGTTTACCGGGACAGCAGACTGAAGCTTTCTTT.

V usage is TRBV18 and J usage is TRBJ1-2; 7 nucleotides match TRBD1. Per germline, CDR1 KGHSH and CDR2 LQKENI. The CDR3 has 14 residues. V lost 2 bases and J lost 4; bases outside the gene matches: 4. The CDR3 is CASSPGQEGYGYTF. For the CDR3, the DNA is TGTGCCAGCTCACCAGGACAGGAGGGCTATGGCTACACCTTC.

The chain combines TRBV27 with TRBJ1-1; TRBD1 matches at 10 bases. Germline values: CDR1 MNHEY, CDR2 SMNVEV (reference sequence). The CDR3 consists of 12 residues. V gave up 5 bases and J gave up 11 bases; unmatched junction bases: 5. CDR3 protein: CASSPDRGQAFF. The CDR3 DNA sequence: TGTGCCAGCAGTCCCGACAGGGGGCAGGCTTTCTTT.

This sequence joins TRBV6-1 and TRBJ1-5, with 9 bases aligning to TRBD1. The CDR3 is 18 amino acids. CDR1 is MNHNS, CDR2 SASEGT, per germline. V shed 2 bases, J shed 5 bases, and the junction held 13 bases outside the gene matches. CDR3 in amino acids: CASSESPRSTGGDQPQHF. CDR3 in DNA: TGTGCCAGCAGTGAATCTCCTCGGTCGACAGGGGGGGATCAGCCCCAGCATTTT.

The rearrangement links TRBV3-1 (or the pseudogene TRBV3-2) to TRBJ1-3; TRBD1 aligns across 7 bases. Per the germline V gene, CDR1 is LGHDT and CDR2 is YNNKEL (reference sequence). Trimming removed 3 bases from V and 0 bases from J; junction bases left unmatched: 5. CDR3 length: 16 amino acids. The CDR3, as DNA: TGTGCCAGCAGCCACGGGACAGCGAACTCTGGAAACACCATATATTTT. Amino acid sequence: CASSHGTANSGNTIYF.

The rearrangement links TRBV28 to TRBJ1-2; tentative D call: TRBD1 (5 bases). Germline V lookup: CDR1 MDHEN, CDR2 SYDVKM. The CDR3 spans 13 residues. The V end lost 6 bases, the J end lost 2 bases, and 10 bases lay between the germline ends. The CDR3 DNA reads TGTGCCAGCAGGGTTCCAGGGAACTATGGCTACACCTTC. It specifies CASRVPGNYGYTF.

The genes are TRBV2 and TRBJ1-1; TRBD1 might be the D (5 bases). With 2 bases removed from V and 0 bases from J, the gap between germline ends came to 16 bases. This CDR3 spans 17 amino acids. Germline loops: CDR1 SNHLY, CDR2 FYNNEI. The CDR3: CASSELQGNRVNTEAFF. CDR3 nucleotide sequence: TGTGCCAGCAGTGAACTGCAGGGAAATCGGGTGAACACTGAAGCTTTCTTT.

This sequence joins TRBV6-6 and TRBJ1-2; D is perhaps TRBD1 (5 bases). CDR1 and CDR2 from the germline V gene are MNHNY and SVGAGI (reference sequence). CDR3 length: 16 residues. Trimming took off 7 bases at V and 1 base at J, with 19 bases between the two ends. This CDR3 is CASIYTAGPNNYGYTF. The CDR3, as DNA: TGTGCCAGCATCTACACGGCAGGGCCCAATAACTATGGCTACACCTTC.

Only a few counts were recorded for this clone. This chain connects TRBV4-2 to TRBJ1-5, with TRBD1 identical over 9 bases. Losses at the gene ends were 1 base for V and 6 bases for J; bases not matched to a gene: 4. CDR3 size: 15 residues. The germline V gene encodes CDR1 LGHNA and CDR2 YNFKEQ. CDR3 nucleotides: TGTGCCAGCAGCCAAGGGACAGGGGAGGTTCAGCCCCAGCATTTT. It encodes CASSQGTGEVQPQHF.

V is TRBV2 and J is TRBJ2-1; D perhaps matches TRBD1 (6 bases). Germline V gives CDR1 SNHLY, CDR2 FYNNEI. The V end was cut by 6 bases, the J end by 3 bases, with 9 bases between. The CDR3 contains 13 residues. For the CDR3, the DNA is TGTGCCAGCAGCCCAGGGGACTACAATGAGCAGTTCTTC. As protein: CASSPGDYNEQFF.

The gene calls are TRBV7-3 and TRBJ1-2, with 7 bases aligning to TRBD1. With V trimmed by 5 bases and J by 2 bases, 11 bases remained unmatched. CDR1 and CDR2 from the germline V gene are SGHTA and FQGTGA. The CDR3 has 16 residues. DNA for the CDR3: TGTGCCAGCAGCCAGAACCCGGGACAGAACAACTATGGCTACACCTTC. Translating gives CASSQNPGQNNYGYTF.

V and J are TRBV27 and TRBJ1-5; a weak D match, TRBD1 (6 bases). Trimming stripped 6 bases from V and 2 bases from J, with 14 bases between. CDR1 is MNHEY and CDR2 is SMNVEV in the germline V gene (reference sequence). CDR3 length: 15 amino acids. CDR3: CASSPGTNGNQPQHF. CDR3 DNA: TGTGCCAGCAGCCCCGGGACAAATGGCAATCAGCCCCAGCATTTT.

The chain carries TRBV7-2 and TRBJ2-5; TRBD2 matches at 9 bases. Germline CDR1 and CDR2: SGHTA and FQGNSA. This CDR3 is 15 amino acids long. The V gene end was trimmed by 2 bases and the J gene end by 2 bases; junction bases not matched to a gene: 3. This CDR3 is CASSLFSGGQETQYF. The CDR3 coding sequence is TGTGCCAGCAGCTTATTTAGCGGGGGACAAGAGACCCAGTACTTC.

The chain joins TRBV5-5 to TRBJ1-1; the D gene is possibly TRBD1 (6 bases). Germline V gene sequence: CDR1 SGHKS, CDR2 YYEKEE (reference sequence). The V gene lost 2 bases and the J gene lost 0 bases, with 14 bases spanning the gap. This CDR3 has 16 amino acids. The CDR3 nucleotides read TGTGCCAGCAGCTTTACAGGGAAGGAGGTGAACACTGAAGCTTTCTTT. Translation gives CASSFTGKEVNTEAFF.